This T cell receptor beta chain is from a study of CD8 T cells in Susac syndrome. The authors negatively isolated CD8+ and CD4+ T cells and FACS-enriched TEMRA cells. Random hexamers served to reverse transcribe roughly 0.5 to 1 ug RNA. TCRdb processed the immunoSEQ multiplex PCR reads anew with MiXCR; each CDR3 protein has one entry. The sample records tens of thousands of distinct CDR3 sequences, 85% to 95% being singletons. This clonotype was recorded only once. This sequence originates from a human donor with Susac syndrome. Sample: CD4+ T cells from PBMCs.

CDR3 nucleotides: TGTGCCAGCAGTTCCCGTAGAGCGCAGGGGTGGAACGAGCAGTACTTC. Its protein is CASSSRRAQGWNEQYF. This chain links TRBV28 with TRBJ2-7; tentatively, D is TRBD1 (6 bases). CDR3 length: 16 amino acids. The V gene's germline CDR1 is MDHEN and CDR2 SYDVKM. Trimming shortened V by 4 bases and J by 5 bases, and 21 bases separated the two germline ends.